This entry is about one TCR beta chain. The data are from a study of blood T cells in healthy people across ages. Alongside a J-beta primer mix, a sample-barcoded 5' primer served in a second PCR lasting roughly 7 to 12 cycles. Through a template-switch adaptor with 12 random nucleotides, each cDNA molecule received a tag. TCRdb re-analysed the 5' RACE reads in MiXCR, keeping a single row per CDR3 protein. This table has approximately 1.5 million distinct CDR3 sequences, 34% appearing once. Germline V gene data show CDR1 as LGHDT and CDR2 as YNNKEL (reference sequence). This CDR3 has 13 residues. The germline V and J ends were trimmed by 1 base and 2 bases, with 6 bases remaining between them.

Sequencing used blood. V gene TRBV3-1 combines with J gene TRBJ2-7; D call uncertain. The sequence was collected from a woman aged 30 to 39 in good health. The chain's CDR3 is CASSQGIPYEQYF. The CDR3, as DNA: TGTGCCAGCAGCCAAGGGATTCCCTACGAGCAGTACTTC.